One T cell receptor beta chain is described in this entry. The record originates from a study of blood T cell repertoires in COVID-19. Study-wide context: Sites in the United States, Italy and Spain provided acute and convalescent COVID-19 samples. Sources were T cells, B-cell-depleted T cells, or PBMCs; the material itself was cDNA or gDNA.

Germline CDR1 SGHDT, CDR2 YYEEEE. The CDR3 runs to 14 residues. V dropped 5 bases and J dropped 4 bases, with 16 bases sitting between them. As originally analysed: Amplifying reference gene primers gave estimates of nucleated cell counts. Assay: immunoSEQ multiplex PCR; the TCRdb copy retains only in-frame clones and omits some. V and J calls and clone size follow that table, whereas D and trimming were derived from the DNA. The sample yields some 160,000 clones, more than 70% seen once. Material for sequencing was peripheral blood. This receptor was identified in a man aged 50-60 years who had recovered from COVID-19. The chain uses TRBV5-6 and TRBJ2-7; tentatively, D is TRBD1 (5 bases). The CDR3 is CASRYSRVFYEQYF. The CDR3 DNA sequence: TGTGCCAGCAGGTACAGCAGGGTATTTTACGAGCAGTACTTC.